This T cell receptor (beta chain) was recovered during a study of blood T cells in healthy people across ages. A J-beta primer mix and a sample-barcoded 5' primer were used in a second PCR of roughly 7 to 12 cycles. Every cDNA molecule bore a tag from a template-switch adaptor containing 12 random nucleotides. One entry per CDR3 protein results from TCRdb running MiXCR on the 5' RACE reads. The table has around 780,000 distinct CDR3 sequences, about 26% seen once. Trimming removed 5 bases at V and 4 bases at J, with 17 bases between. The length of the CDR3 is 14 residues. Germline V gene lookup returns CDR1 DFQATT and CDR2 SNEGSKA (reference sequence). In addition, the sample was reused for a study of T cells of mothers and their children.

The chain has TRBV20-1 and TRBJ1-1; TRBD1 might be the D (5 bases). The sequenced sample was blood. The clonotype originates from a boy aged 5-17 years in good health. CDR3 loop: CSAGVEGRATEAFF. The CDR3 DNA reads as TGCAGTGCTGGGGTCGAGGGGAGGGCCACTGAAGCTTTCTTT.